The T cell receptor (beta chain) under discussion was sequenced for a study of early stage breast cancer tumors. For the study at large: Samples were sequenced at about 9.7-fold average coverage.

General observations from the study: In about 90% of the 16 patients, blood comparison separated tumor from normal breast. Chain pairing and CD4, CD8 or FOXP3 expression were not captured. Enriched TCRB sequences shared across patients were mostly commonly generated sequences.

V dropped 5 bases and J dropped 0; count of bases not matched to a gene: 10. Germline V gene lookup returns CDR1 SGHTA and CDR2 FQGNSA. This CDR3 spans 17 amino acids. Concerning this clone itself: Antigen: not known.

Only in-frame clones appear in the TCRdb table, and some are missing; sequencing was by immunoSEQ multiplex PCR. Counted here are about 72,000 clones, 70% to 85% occurring once; the ten biggest clones make up roughly 3.5%. This TCR was sampled from a person aged 55 to 69 with breast cancer. The V call is TRBV7-2, the J call TRBJ2-7; TRBD1 matches 10 bases. Sequencing used blood. CDR3 in amino acids: CASSKSGTGAYSYEQYF. CDR3 coding DNA: TGTGCCAGCAGCAAATCCGGGACAGGGGCCTACTCCTACGAGCAGTACTTC.